The clone carrying this T cell receptor (beta chain) was recorded a few times. As yet, its antigen is unknown. From blood, roughly 220-550 ng of genomic DNA served as TRB template. This specimen belongs to a study of T and B cells in COVID-19 patients. General study results and limits: Early severe-case samples and blood from mildly ill patients during symptoms were in short supply.

Multiplex PCR with BIOMED2 TRB-A/B primer pools amplified TRB rearrangements. TCRdb redid the calling of the multiplex PCR reads with MiXCR, one entry per CDR3 protein. The sample records roughly 15,000 distinct CDR3 sequences, about a quarter being singletons. There are 14 residues in the CDR3. Looked up from germline, CDR1 is SGHNT and CDR2 is YYREEE (reference sequence). V was clipped by 5 bases and J by 5 bases, with 17 bases between them. This receptor was taken from a human donor who had recovered from COVID-19. The sequenced sample consisted of blood. V usage is TRBV5-4 and J usage is TRBJ2-7; no reliable D call. In nucleotides, the CDR3 is TGTGCCAGCAGACCCACACTACTGGCCCACGAGCAGTACTTC. Its protein product is CASRPTLLAHEQYF.